This TCR beta chain was identified during a study of response to subunit inactivated influenza vaccine. Notes on the study in general: The authors put forward the suggestion that each seasonal influenza vaccination may bring in only a limited number of new T cells.

From the RT-PCR reads, TCRdb called clonotypes with MiXCR, one entry per CDR3 protein. This sample has 560,000 or so distinct CDR3 sequences, with around 8% found just once. J was trimmed by 2 bases and V by 3 bases; bases with no gene match: 10. Germline CDR1 and CDR2: DFQATT and SNEGSKA (reference sequence). There are 16 residues in the CDR3. In its sample, this clonotype was seen a few times. The antigen is not known. The receptor was isolated from a man aged 50 to 69 who received an inactivated influenza vaccine. This sample comprised PBMCs from blood, obtained around 25 months after vaccination. V gene TRBV20-1 combines with J gene TRBJ2-1; 7 positions match TRBD2. The CDR3: CSASLSRGKAYNEQFF. In DNA form, the CDR3 reads TGCAGTGCTAGTCTTTCGCGGGGGAAGGCCTACAATGAGCAGTTCTTC.